Sequencing of this T cell receptor beta chain was carried out in a study of graft-versus-host responses after intestinal transplantation. Regarding the study as a whole: Some GvH clones appeared in ileal mucosa or blood before recipient bone marrow. After transplant, early declines in HvG clones were associated with peak levels of circulating GvH clones.

Generated by immunoSEQ multiplex PCR, the TCRdb table keeps only in-frame clones and is missing some. The sample records roughly 60,000 clones, more than 75% being singletons. As for this clone: The antigen is not known.

CDR1 is SGDLS, CDR2 YYNGEE, per germline. V was clipped by 0 bases and J by 4 bases; unmatched bases: 4. The CDR3 is 14 amino acids. The material was PBMCs, obtained approximately four months after intestinal transplantation. The chain links TRBV9 to TRBJ2-7, with 7 bases aligning to TRBD2. The TCR was taken from a human patient who received an intestinal transplant, so some T cells may come from the graft donor. The CDR3 DNA follows: TGTGCCAGCAGCGTAGTAGCGGGTCTTTACGAGCAGTACTTC. Its protein is CASSVVAGLYEQYF.